This paragraph covers one TCR beta chain sequence. Original methodology: For nucleated cells, counts were estimated from reference gene primer amplification. Only in-frame clones appear in the TCRdb table, and some are missing; sequencing was by immunoSEQ multiplex PCR. For V, J and clone size, that table is used; D and trimming come from the DNA. The data show some 270,000 clones, under 90% seen once. V was pared by 2 bases and J by 1 base, with 2 bases between. This CDR3 contains 12 residues. CDR1 and CDR2 from the germline V gene are LNHNV and YYDKDF (reference sequence). The data were obtained in a study of blood T cell repertoires in COVID-19. In the study overall: Some COVID-19 samples were acute and others convalescent; all came from the United States, Italy and Spain. Nucleic acid was either cDNA or gDNA, and it came from T cells, B-cell-depleted T cells, or PBMCs.

The sequenced material came from peripheral blood. The TCR was taken from a man aged 45 to 65 with acute or convalescent COVID-19. V and J are TRBV15 and TRBJ1-1; D call uncertain. Here the CDR3 reads CATSRQNTEAFF. The CDR3 DNA reads as TGTGCCACCAGCAGACAGAACACTGAAGCTTTCTTT.